These 23 T cell receptor beta chains came from one sample sequenced in a study of T-cell memory formation after mild COVID-19. TCRdb reprocessed the 5' RACE reads with MiXCR, giving one entry per CDR3 protein. The sample records approximately 46,000 distinct CDR3 sequences, about 6.3% being singletons. What was sequenced was PBMCs or a T cell subset sorted from them (not recorded which). Receptors originate from an adult who had mild COVID-19 (a few samples of this study predate the infection). Cell type and time point are not known.

The sample holds many counts of this clonotype. The rearrangement joins TRBV5-1 to TRBJ2-3; D is possibly TRBD2 (6 bases). CDR3 size: 15 residues. V lost 3 bases and J 0 bases, leaving 11 bases between the germline ends. The germline V gene encodes CDR1 SGHRS and CDR2 YFSETQ. The CDR3 coding sequence is TGCGCCAGCAGCTGGGGCGGGGTAAGCACAGATACGCAGTATTTT. Translation: CASSWGGVSTDTQYF.

The genes are TRBV5-6 and TRBJ1-4; 8 bases map to TRBD1. V was clipped by 4 bases and J by 0 bases; unmatched bases: 5. CDR1 is SGHDT and CDR2 is YYEEEE in the germline V gene. The CDR3 totals 16 residues. CDR3 sequence reads: CASSKTGVATNEKLFF. DNA of the CDR3: TGTGCCAGCAGCAAGACAGGGGTCGCAACTAATGAAAAACTGTTTTTT.

This clonotype was observed many times. This chain connects TRBV7-3 to TRBJ2-2; D ambiguous. The length of the CDR3 is 14 residues. CDR1 is SGHTA and CDR2 is FQGTGA in the germline V gene. V shed 6 bases and J shed 4 bases, with 12 bases lying between them. CDR3 sequence (DNA): TGTGCCAGCAGGGGAACGGATTCCACCGGGGAGCTGTTTTTT. Translated: CASRGTDSTGELFF.

This clonotype was seen repeatedly, ten times or more. The chain links TRBV30 to TRBJ2-1; D is uncertain. The CDR3 sequence is 12 residues long. The germline gives CDR1 GTSNPN, CDR2 SVGIG (reference sequence). Trimming shortened V by 1 base and J by 13 bases, and 14 bases separated the two germline ends. The CDR3 region has the DNA TGTGCCTGGAGTGAGCCGCCCGGGCCCCAGTTCTTC. Encoded protein: CAWSEPPGPQFF.

Worth noting for this clonotype: This may be a read error, as it is one base from a much larger clone. The rearrangement uses TRBV7-8 and TRBJ2-1, with D hard to call. The CDR3 length is 13 residues. Looked up from germline, CDR1 is SGHVS and CDR2 is FQNEAQ. The CDR3 loop is CASSSTRHNEHFF. In DNA, the CDR3 is TGTGCCAGCAGCTCCACTCGGCACAATGAGCATTTCTTC.

The sample holds many counts of this clonotype. The CDR3 nucleotides are TGTGCCAGTAGTACCCCACGTCAGGGGCAGTTCTTC. As protein: CASSTPRQGQFF. This sequence joins TRBV19 and TRBJ2-1; D is perhaps TRBD1 (5 bases). The length of the CDR3 is 12 residues. Trimming shortened V by 4 bases and J by 12 bases, and 13 bases separated the two germline ends. Germline-derived CDR1 and CDR2 are LNHDA and SQIVND (reference sequence).

In this sample, this clonotype turned up a few times. The CDR3 bases are TGTGCCAGCCAGGGCCCGACAAGCCCCTACGAGCAGTACTTC. This codes for CASQGPTSPYEQYF. V is TRBV27 and J is TRBJ2-7; D possibly corresponds to TRBD1 (5 bases). The CDR3 is 14 amino acids. Germline V CDR1 and CDR2: MNHEY, SMNVEV (reference sequence). V was cut by 8 bases and J by 2 bases, with 16 bases left in between.

The V gene is TRBV19, the J gene TRBJ1-5; D perhaps matches TRBD1 (5 bases). Looked up from germline, CDR1 is LNHDA and CDR2 is SQIVND (reference sequence). This CDR3 has 14 amino acids. V dropped 10 bases and J dropped 1 base, with 14 bases sitting between them. CDR3 nucleotides: TGTGCCACCTGCCCTACAGGAAGCAATCAGCCCCAGCATTTT. Amino acids: CATCPTGSNQPQHF.

This clonotype was counted between two and nine times. The J gene is TRBJ1-4, the V gene TRBV20-1; TRBD1 is a possible D gene (5 bases). The CDR3 runs 14 residues. In germline, CDR1 is DFQATT, CDR2 SNEGSKA (reference sequence). Trimming shortened V by 0 bases and J by 8 bases, and 13 bases separated the two germline ends. The DNA for the CDR3 is TGCAGTGCTAGAGACGGAGGGGATGGGGAAAAACTGTTTTTT. The encoded protein is CSARDGGDGEKLFF.

V usage is TRBV24-1 and J usage is TRBJ2-3; D uncertain. The V end lost 5 bases, the J end lost 5 bases, and 7 bases lay between the germline ends. The germline gives CDR1 KGHDR, CDR2 SFDVKD. This CDR3 has 12 amino acids. CDR3 sequence: CATSVGLDTQYF. The CDR3 coding sequence is TGTGCCACCAGTGTCGGTCTAGATACGCAGTATTTT.

This clonotype was found a few times. The gene calls are TRBV18 and TRBJ1-2; D remains ambiguous. The CDR3 is made up of 15 amino acids. CDR1 is KGHSH and CDR2 is LQKENI in the germline V gene. V dropped 2 bases and J dropped 4 bases, with 14 bases sitting between them. The CDR3 protein is CASSPAPRPSYGYTF. DNA for the CDR3: TGTGCCAGCTCACCAGCACCGCGGCCTTCCTATGGCTACACCTTC. The full variable domain, its missing parts supplied by reference TRBV18 and TRBJ1-2, is NAGVMQNPRHLVRRRGQEARLRCSPMKGHSHVYWYRQLPEEGLKFMVYLQKENIIDESGMPKERFSAEFPKEGPSILRIQQVVRGDSAAYFCASSPAPRPSYGYTFGSGTRLTVV.

This clonotype occurred many times. The chain uses TRBV7-2 and TRBJ2-6, with D maybe TRBD2 (6 bases). Germline assignment: CDR1 SGHTA and CDR2 FQGNSA. Between the trimmed V and J ends, which lost 6 bases and 0 bases, there was a span of 9 bases. This CDR3 region has 15 residues. The CDR3 nucleotides read TGTGCCAGCAGAGGCGGGGCCTCTGGGGCCAACGTCCTGACTTTC. Translation: CASRGGASGANVLTF.

V gene TRBV5-1 combines with J gene TRBJ1-2, with no clear D. With 0 bases removed from V and 4 bases from J, the gap between germline ends came to 10 bases. Germline lookup yields CDR1 SGHRS and CDR2 YFSETQ. The CDR3 has 14 residues. CDR3 sequence (DNA): TGCGCCAGCAGCTTGGGGGGAGCGGCCTATGGCTACACCTTC. It yields the protein CASSLGGAAYGYTF.

This clonotype was recorded a few times. This could be a read error, since a much larger clone is one nucleotide away. The chain recombines TRBV7-2 with TRBJ2-3; D is unclear. Germline CDR1 reads SGHTA; CDR2 reads FQGNSA. V was cut by 3 bases and J by 7 bases, with 11 bases left in between. The CDR3 is made up of 13 amino acids. The CDR3 sequence is CASSFEAIHTQYF. CDR3 nucleotides: TGTGCCAGCAGCTTCGAGGCGATCCATACGCAGTATTTT.

This clonotype was observed many times. This chain joins TRBV4-3 and TRBJ2-1; D ambiguous. CDR1 is LGHNA, CDR2 YSLEER, per germline. The CDR3 loop spans 16 amino acids. Trimming cost V 4 bases and J 1 base, with 14 bases left between them. CDR3 sequence (DNA): TGCGCCAGCAGCCTCCGCCTCGAAAATTCCTACAATGAGCAGTTCTTC. It translates to CASSLRLENSYNEQFF.

The V gene is TRBV7-9, the J gene TRBJ2-3; 10 nucleotides align to TRBD1. After removal of 1 base from V and 5 bases from J, the junction contained 0 bases not matched to a gene. Germline V CDR1 and CDR2: SEHNR, FQNEAQ (reference sequence). The CDR3 sequence is 14 residues long. CDR3 region: CASSLGTGGDTQYF. Here the CDR3 DNA reads TGTGCCAGCAGCTTAGGGACAGGGGGAGATACGCAGTATTTT.

This clonotype was detected ten times or more. The chain couples TRBV19 to TRBJ2-7, with 9 bases that match TRBD2. V gave up 4 bases and J gave up 5 bases; unmatched junction bases: 12. Germline-derived CDR1 and CDR2 are LNHDA and SQIVND (reference sequence). The CDR3 extends over 16 amino acids. CDR3: CASSTIAGAREDEQYF. The CDR3 bases are TGTGCCAGTAGTACCATAGCGGGAGCCCGCGAAGACGAGCAGTACTTC.

In DNA form, the CDR3 reads TGTGCCAGTAGAAAGGGAGACAGTGCCAAAGCCTACGAGCAGTACTTC. It is translated as CASRKGDSAKAYEQYF. The V call is TRBV19, the J call TRBJ2-7; either TRBD1 or TRBD2 may fit D (5 bases each). The CDR3 loop spans 16 amino acids. Germline lookup yields CDR1 LNHDA and CDR2 SQIVND (reference sequence). Between the trimmed V and J ends, which lost 6 bases and 2 bases, there was a span of 20 bases.

This clonotype came up a few times. The CDR3 nucleotides read TGTGCCAGCAGTCCGGGGGCAAGCTCTAACTATGGCTACACCTTC. Protein sequence: CASSPGASSNYGYTF. This rearrangement joins TRBV9 to TRBJ1-2; a weak D match, TRBD1 (6 bases). The germline V gene has CDR1 SGDLS and CDR2 YYNGEE. Trimming shortened V by 5 bases and J by 0 bases, and 14 bases separated the two germline ends. The CDR3 length is 15 residues.

This clonotype was counted ten times or more. This chain uses TRBV24-1 with TRBJ2-3; 8 nucleotides line up with TRBD2. Trimming at V came to 9 bases and at J to 4 bases, leaving 8 bases not matched to a gene. This CDR3 is built from 14 residues. Germline CDR1 is KGHDR and CDR2 is SFDVKD. The CDR3 DNA reads TGTGCCACCCGTAGCGGGGAAGGTCCAGATACGCAGTATTTT. Protein product: CATRSGEGPDTQYF.

At least ten counts were recorded for this clonotype. This chain uses TRBV7-2 with TRBJ2-1, with 11 bases matching TRBD2. The CDR3 sequence is 15 residues long. The V segment lost 6 bases and the J segment 3 bases; nucleotides outside the gene matches: 4. The germline V gene has CDR1 SGHTA and CDR2 FQGNSA. As DNA, the CDR3 is TGTGCCAGCAGGCCGGGGACTAGCGGCTACAATGAGCAGTTCTTC. Residues: CASRPGTSGYNEQFF.

The V and J genes are TRBV19 and TRBJ2-5, with TRBD2 matching 9 bases. V was clipped by 5 bases and J by 5 bases; unmatched bases: 6. Germline V gene data show CDR1 as LNHDA and CDR2 as SQIVND (reference sequence). The CDR3 runs to 14 residues. Here the CDR3 reads CASSEASGAETQYF. CDR3 coding DNA: TGTGCCAGTAGTGAGGCTAGCGGGGCGGAGACCCAGTACTTC.

This clonotype was detected many times. V usage is TRBV3-1 and J usage is TRBJ2-7; TRBD1 matches 11 bases. Per germline, CDR1 LGHDT and CDR2 YNNKEL (reference sequence). Trimming at V came to 2 bases and at J to 6 bases, leaving 6 bases not matched to a gene. The CDR3 is 15 residues long. This CDR3 is CASSQLTGTGGEQYF. The CDR3 nucleotides are TGTGCCAGCAGCCAACTCACCGGGACAGGGGGCGAGCAGTACTTC.